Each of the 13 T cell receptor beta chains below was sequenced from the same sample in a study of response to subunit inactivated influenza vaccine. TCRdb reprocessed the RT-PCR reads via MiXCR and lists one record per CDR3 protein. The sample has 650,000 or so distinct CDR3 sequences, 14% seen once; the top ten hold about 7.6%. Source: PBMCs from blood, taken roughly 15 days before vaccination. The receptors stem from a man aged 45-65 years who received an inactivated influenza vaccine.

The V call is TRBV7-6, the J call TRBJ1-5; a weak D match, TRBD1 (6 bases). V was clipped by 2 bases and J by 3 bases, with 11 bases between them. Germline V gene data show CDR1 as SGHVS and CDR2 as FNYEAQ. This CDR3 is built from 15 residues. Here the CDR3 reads CASSLSRGPNQPQHF. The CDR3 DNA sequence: TGTGCCAGCAGCTTAAGCAGGGGCCCCAATCAGCCCCAGCATTTT.

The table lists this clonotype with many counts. CDR3: CASSLWGDTEAFF. CDR3 in DNA: TGCGCCAGCAGCTTGTGGGGGGACACTGAAGCTTTCTTT. The genes are TRBV5-1 and TRBJ1-1; tentatively, D is TRBD1 (5 bases). From germline, CDR1 is SGHRS and CDR2 YFSETQ. The germline V and J ends were trimmed by 1 base and 3 bases, with 7 bases remaining between them. The CDR3 has 13 residues.

The CDR3 loop reads CSASKRGETQYF. DNA of the CDR3: TGCAGTGCTAGTAAGAGGGGAGAGACCCAGTACTTC. V usage is TRBV20-1 and J usage is TRBJ2-5; possibly TRBD1 or TRBD2 for D (5 bases each). Germline loops: CDR1 DFQATT, CDR2 SNEGSKA (reference sequence). Trimming cost V 3 bases and J 4 bases, with 9 bases left between them. This CDR3 has 12 residues.

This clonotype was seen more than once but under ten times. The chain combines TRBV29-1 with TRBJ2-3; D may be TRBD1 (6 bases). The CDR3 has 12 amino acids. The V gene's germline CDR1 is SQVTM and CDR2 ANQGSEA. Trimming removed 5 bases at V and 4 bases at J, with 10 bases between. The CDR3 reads CSVTGLPDTQYF. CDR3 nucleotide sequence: TGCAGCGTTACAGGGTTACCAGATACGCAGTATTTT.

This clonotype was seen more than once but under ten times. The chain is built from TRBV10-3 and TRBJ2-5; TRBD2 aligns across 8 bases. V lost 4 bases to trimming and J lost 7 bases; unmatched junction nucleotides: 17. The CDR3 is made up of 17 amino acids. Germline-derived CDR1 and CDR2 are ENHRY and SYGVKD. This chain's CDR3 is CAISGFVGTRGYATQYF. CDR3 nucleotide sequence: TGTGCCATCAGTGGGTTCGTTGGGACTAGGGGCTATGCGACCCAGTACTTC.

CDR3 DNA: TGTGCCAGCAGTTTAGCGGCAGGGGTCGGCAAAAACATTCAGTACTTC. It yields the protein CASSLAAGVGKNIQYF. This chain uses TRBV12-3 or TRBV12-4 with TRBJ2-4; tentative D call: TRBD1 (6 bases). The CDR3 has 16 amino acids. The V and J ends lost 0 bases and 3 bases respectively, with 12 bases between them.

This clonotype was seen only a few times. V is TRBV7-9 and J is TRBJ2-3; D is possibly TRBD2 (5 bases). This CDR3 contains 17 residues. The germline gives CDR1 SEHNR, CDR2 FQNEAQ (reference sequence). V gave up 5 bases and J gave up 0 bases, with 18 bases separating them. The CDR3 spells CASSPKREARSTDTQYF. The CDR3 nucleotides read TGTGCCAGCAGCCCAAAGAGGGAAGCCCGGAGCACAGATACGCAGTATTTT.

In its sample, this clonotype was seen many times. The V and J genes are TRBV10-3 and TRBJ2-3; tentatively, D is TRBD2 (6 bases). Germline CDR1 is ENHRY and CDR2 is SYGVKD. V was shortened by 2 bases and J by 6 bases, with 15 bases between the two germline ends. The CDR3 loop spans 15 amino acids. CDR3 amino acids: CAISEGRRESDTQYF. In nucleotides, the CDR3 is TGTGCCATCAGTGAGGGTAGGAGGGAGTCTGATACGCAGTATTTT.

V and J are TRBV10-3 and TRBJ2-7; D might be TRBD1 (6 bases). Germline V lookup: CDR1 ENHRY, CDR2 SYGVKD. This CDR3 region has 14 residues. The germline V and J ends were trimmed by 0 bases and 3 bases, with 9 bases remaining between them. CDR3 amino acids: CAISESRDNYEQYF. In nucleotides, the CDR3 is TGTGCCATCAGTGAGTCTCGGGACAACTACGAGCAGTACTTC.

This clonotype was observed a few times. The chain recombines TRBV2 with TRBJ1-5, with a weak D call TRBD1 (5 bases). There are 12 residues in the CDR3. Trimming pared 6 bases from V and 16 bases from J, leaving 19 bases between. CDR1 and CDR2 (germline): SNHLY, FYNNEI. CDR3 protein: CASSRTSDSTHF. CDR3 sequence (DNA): TGTGCCAGCAGCAGAACAAGCGACAGTACACATTTT.

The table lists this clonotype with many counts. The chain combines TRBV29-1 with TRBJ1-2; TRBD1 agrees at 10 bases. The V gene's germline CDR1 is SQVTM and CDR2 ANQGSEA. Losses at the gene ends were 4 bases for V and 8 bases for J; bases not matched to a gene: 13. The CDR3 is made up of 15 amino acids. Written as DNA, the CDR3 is TGCAGCGTTGGGACGCCAAGACAGGGGGCGCGGGGCTACACCTTC. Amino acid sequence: CSVGTPRQGARGYTF.

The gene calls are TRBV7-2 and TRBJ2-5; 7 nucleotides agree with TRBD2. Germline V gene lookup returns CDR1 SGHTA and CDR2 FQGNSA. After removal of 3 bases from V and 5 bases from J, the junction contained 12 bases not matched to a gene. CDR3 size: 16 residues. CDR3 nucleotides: TGTGCCAGCAGCTTCGCTAGCGGCCTAAGCGGGGAGACCCAGTACTTC. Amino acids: CASSFASGLSGETQYF. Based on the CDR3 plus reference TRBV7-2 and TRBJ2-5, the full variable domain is GAGVSQSPSNKVTEKGKDVELRCDPISGHTALYWYRQSLGQGLEFLIYFQGNSAPDKSGLPSDRFSAERTGGSVSTLTIQRTQQEDSAVYLCASSFASGLSGETQYFGPGTRLLVL.

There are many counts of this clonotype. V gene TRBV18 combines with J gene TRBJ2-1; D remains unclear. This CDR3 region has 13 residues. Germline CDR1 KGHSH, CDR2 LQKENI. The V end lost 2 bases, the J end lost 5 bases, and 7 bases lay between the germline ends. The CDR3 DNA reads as TGTGCCAGCTCACCAGCGCGCGACAATGAGCAGTTCTTC. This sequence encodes CASSPARDNEQFF.